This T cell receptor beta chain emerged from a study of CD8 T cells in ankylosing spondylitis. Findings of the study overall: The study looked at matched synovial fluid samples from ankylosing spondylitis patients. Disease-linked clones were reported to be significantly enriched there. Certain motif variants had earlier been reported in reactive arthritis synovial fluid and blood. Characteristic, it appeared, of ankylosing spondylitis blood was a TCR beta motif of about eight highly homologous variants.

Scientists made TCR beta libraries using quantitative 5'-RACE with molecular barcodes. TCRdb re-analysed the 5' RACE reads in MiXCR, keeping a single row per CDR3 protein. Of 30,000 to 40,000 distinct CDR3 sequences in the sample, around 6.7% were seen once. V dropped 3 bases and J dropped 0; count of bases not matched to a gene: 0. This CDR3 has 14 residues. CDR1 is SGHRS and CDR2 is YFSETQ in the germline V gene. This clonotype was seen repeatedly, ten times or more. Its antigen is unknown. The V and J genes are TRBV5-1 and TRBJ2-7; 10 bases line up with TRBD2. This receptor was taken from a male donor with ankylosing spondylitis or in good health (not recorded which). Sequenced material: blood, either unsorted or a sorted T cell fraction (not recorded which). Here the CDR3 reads CASSWTSGSYEQYF. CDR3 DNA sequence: TGCGCCAGCAGCTGGACTAGCGGCTCCTACGAGCAGTACTTC.